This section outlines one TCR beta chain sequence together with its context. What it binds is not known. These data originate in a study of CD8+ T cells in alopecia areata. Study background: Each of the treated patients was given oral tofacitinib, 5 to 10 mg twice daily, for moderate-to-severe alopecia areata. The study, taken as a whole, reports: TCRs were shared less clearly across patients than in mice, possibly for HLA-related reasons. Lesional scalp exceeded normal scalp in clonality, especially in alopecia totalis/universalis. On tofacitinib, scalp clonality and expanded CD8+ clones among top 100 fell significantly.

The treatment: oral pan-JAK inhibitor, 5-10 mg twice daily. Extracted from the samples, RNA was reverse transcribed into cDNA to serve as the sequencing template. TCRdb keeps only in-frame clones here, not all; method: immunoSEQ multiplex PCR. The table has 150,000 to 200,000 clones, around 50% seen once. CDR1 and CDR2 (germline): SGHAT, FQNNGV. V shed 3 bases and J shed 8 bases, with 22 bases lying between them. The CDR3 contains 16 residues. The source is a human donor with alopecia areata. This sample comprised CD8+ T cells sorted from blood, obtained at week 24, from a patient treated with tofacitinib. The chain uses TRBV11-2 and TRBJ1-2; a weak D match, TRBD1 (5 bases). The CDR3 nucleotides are TGTGCCAGCAGCTTGGGGGTCGGGTTAGACATCGACGGCTACACCTTC. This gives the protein CASSLGVGLDIDGYTF.